This T cell receptor beta chain appears in the sequencing data of a study of blood T cells in healthy people across ages. Whole-study findings and limits: Diversity was higher, and naive CD4+ cells more numerous, in long-lived donors than in aged donors.

This clonotype came up a few times. The antigen remains undetermined. Whenever a sample was processed, at least 6 million PBMCs were isolated. Sample-barcoded 5' priming and a J-beta primer mix drove a second PCR of roughly 6 to 12 cycles. A 12-random-nucleotide template-switch adaptor tagged each cDNA molecule. TCRdb fed the 5' RACE reads into MiXCR, producing one record per CDR3 protein. The data contain around 1,900,000 distinct CDR3 sequences, 30% to 40% of them seen just once; the ten biggest clones take up under 30%. The source of this sequence is a human donor in good health. Material for sequencing was blood.

CDR3 sequence reads: CASSDINLDYGYTF. CDR3 nucleotides: TGCGCCAGCAGCGATATCAATTTGGACTATGGCTACACCTTC. The chain joins TRBV4-3 to TRBJ1-2; D unresolved. CDR1 is LGHNA and CDR2 is YSLEER in the germline V gene. This CDR3 has 14 amino acids. Trimming removed 5 bases from V and 3 bases from J, with 13 bases in between.